This TCR beta chain was profiled in a study of blood T cells in healthy people across ages (dated by TCRdb to the mid-2010s). Broadly, across the study: Template switching captured roughly one uniquely barcoded TCR beta cDNA molecule per two T cells in model experiments. To track age-related changes in TCR beta repertoire diversity, the study relied on deep sequencing normalized with unique cDNA molecular identifiers. Donors were grouped into four age groups: young (average roughly 17 years), middle-aged (about 40), aged (over 55) and long-lived (just over 80). Donors of different ages were randomly distributed across sequencing lanes to avoid experimental bias. Two additional independent replicas of 1 million unique cDNA reads from the same blood draw were analyzed for two donors (one aged 18 to 30 and one aged 80 or older).

Library preparation was by 5' RACE. Sequencing was performed on an Illumina HiSeq 2500. A second PCR of about 6 to 12 cycles was run with a J-beta primer mix and a sample-barcoded 5' primer. A template-switch 5' adaptor carrying 12 random nucleotides introduced a unique molecular identifier onto each TCR beta cDNA molecule. Each sample yielded at least 3 million CDR3-containing paired-end reads. First-strand cDNA was synthesized from all RNA with the Mint cDNA synthesis kit, primed by a TRBC-specific oligonucleotide. After uracil-DNA glycosylase treatment, a first 18-cycle PCR used universal primers M1SS and BC2_uni_R on all cDNA. Concerning the study's data processing: Each sample was normalized by randomly selecting 1 million high-quality reads, each carrying a distinct molecular identifier. Instead of being binned into consensus sequences, reads with shared molecular identifiers were discarded. MiTCR, run with a Q25 quality threshold and the strictest error-elimination algorithm, handled CDR3 identification, clonotype clustering and error correction. A nonparametric unseen species model with Euler transformation was used to estimate lower-bound total TCR beta diversity. The public reads were reprocessed in TCRdb via fastp at Q25 and MiXCR, keeping in-frame beta chains. Here each entry gathers all rows of one CDR3 protein and keeps the most common genes and DNA. The V and J calls and clone size are TCRdb's, not the authors'. This sample has around 850,000 distinct CDR3 sequences in its table, and around 36% of those were observed once. 10% to 15% of the sample is taken by the ten largest.

The donors were roughly 39 Caucasian individuals from Russia, aged 6 to 90 years, who were systemically healthy. About 10 milliliters of peripheral blood were drawn from each donor into EDTA-treated Vacutainer tubes. Ficoll-Paque density-gradient centrifugation was used to isolate PBMCs, with at least 7 million per sample. Total RNA, at least 6 micrograms per sample, was extracted from PBMCs with Trizol reagent. For every donor, an aliquot of PBMCs went through flow cytometry to measure the percentages of naive CD45RAhigh/CD27high T cells. The CDR3 runs 15 amino acids, cysteine and phenylalanine included. The DNA shown is the 45-base CDR3, in frame from base 1. The germline V gene yields SGHRS for CDR1 and YFSETQ for CDR2. V is shortened by 4 bases, J by 6 bases, and the region joining them spans 18 bases. Points the paper makes about the study in general: Compared with the aged group, the long-lived group had more naive CD4+ T cells, fewer expanded clones and increased TCR diversity, suggesting age selection. Conclusive comparison of naive and antigen-experienced compartments was prevented by the profiling of bulk unsorted PBMCs. The percentage of naive T cells measured by flow cytometry correlated strongly with observed TCR beta diversity. Observed TCR beta diversity per million T cells fell roughly linearly with age, and a significant reduction was already apparent by age around 44. Because the CMV infection status of the donors was unknown, age-related changes in expanded clonotypes may potentially have been confounded. Estimates of total diversity based on one million sequenced T cells were regarded as lower bounds and as underestimates.

A note on this clonotype: There is no known antigen for this receptor. Base qualities are not provided; no much larger clone lies one nucleotide away.

The sequence joins TRBV5-1 to TRBJ2-3; the D region possibly corresponds to TRBD1 (5 bases align). This receptor was obtained from a man between 18 and 35 years old in good health. The material sequenced was blood. The nucleotide sequence is given as TGCGCCAGCAGCGTAGGGGCCTCGGTGATTGATACGCAGTATTTT. It translates to CASSVGASVIDTQYF.